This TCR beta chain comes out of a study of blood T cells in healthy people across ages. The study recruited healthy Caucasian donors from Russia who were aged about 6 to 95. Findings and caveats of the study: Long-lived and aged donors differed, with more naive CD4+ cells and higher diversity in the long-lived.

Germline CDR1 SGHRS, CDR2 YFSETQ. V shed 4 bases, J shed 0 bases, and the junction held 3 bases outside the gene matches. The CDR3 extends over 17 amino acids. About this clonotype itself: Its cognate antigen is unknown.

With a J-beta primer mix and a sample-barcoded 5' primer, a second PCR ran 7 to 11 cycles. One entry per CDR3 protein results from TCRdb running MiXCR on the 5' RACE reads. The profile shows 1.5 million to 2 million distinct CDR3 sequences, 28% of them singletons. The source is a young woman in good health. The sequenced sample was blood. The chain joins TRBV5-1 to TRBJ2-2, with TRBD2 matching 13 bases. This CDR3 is CASSGGLAGTNTGELFF. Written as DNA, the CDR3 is TGCGCCAGCAGCGGGGGACTAGCGGGGACGAACACCGGGGAGCTGTTTTTT. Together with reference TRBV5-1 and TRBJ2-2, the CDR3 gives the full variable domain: KAGVTQTPRYLIKTRGQQVTLSCSPISGHRSVSWYQQTPGQGLQFLFEYFSETQRNKGNFPGRFSGRQFSNSRSEMNVSTLELGDSALYLCASSGGLAGTNTGELFFGEGSRLTVL.